These 19 T cell receptor beta chains came from one sample sequenced in a study of T cell changes during pregnancy in multiple sclerosis. Assay: immunoSEQ multiplex PCR; the TCRdb copy retains only in-frame clones and omits some. The sample has 40,000 to 60,000 clones; about 90% are singletons. Sequenced material: CD4+ T cells from peripheral blood mononuclear cells, taken after pregnancy. The receptor source for this set is a female donor with multiple sclerosis, enrolled in a pregnancy study.

The chain couples TRBV6-6 to TRBJ1-5; a possible D gene is TRBD1 (5 bases). Germline values: CDR1 MNHNY, CDR2 SVGAGI (reference sequence). Trimming cost V 6 bases and J 10 bases, with 19 bases left between them. The CDR3 is 14 amino acids. In nucleotides, the CDR3 is TGTGCCAGCAGGGCGACCGGGCGGGGGGACCCCCAGCATTTT. Protein sequence: CASRATGRGDPQHF.

The genes are TRBV11-1 and TRBJ2-3; 10 positions match TRBD2. V shed 5 bases, J shed 0 bases, and the junction held 5 bases outside the gene matches. The CDR3 sequence is 16 residues long. CDR1 and CDR2 from the germline V gene are SGHAT and FQDESV (reference sequence). Here the CDR3 reads CASSPRLAGSTDTQYF. The CDR3 DNA follows: TGTGCCAGCAGCCCCCGACTAGCGGGTAGCACAGATACGCAGTATTTT.

The rearrangement joins TRBV5-8 to TRBJ2-1; 8 nucleotides align to TRBD2. Germline CDR1 is SGHTS and CDR2 is YDEGEE. V lost 3 bases, J lost 0 bases, and 2 bases stayed unmatched. This CDR3 is built from 15 residues. The CDR3: CASSSSGSSYNEQFF. CDR3 DNA sequence: TGTGCCAGCAGCTCCAGCGGGAGCTCCTACAATGAGCAGTTCTTC.

The J gene is TRBJ2-3, the V gene TRBV7-3, with TRBD1 identical over 7 bases. Germline V lookup: CDR1 SGHTA, CDR2 FQGTGA. The CDR3 is 14 amino acids. The V gene end was trimmed by 6 bases and the J gene end by 4 bases; junction bases not matched to a gene: 7. CDR3 in amino acids: CASRPDRVADTQYF. CDR3 nucleotides: TGTGCCAGCAGACCAGACAGGGTCGCAGATACGCAGTATTTT.

The CDR3 loop is CASSLGRGYGYTF. In nucleotides, the CDR3 is TGTGCCAGCAGCTTAGGCCGGGGGTATGGCTACACCTTC. The rearrangement links TRBV13 to TRBJ1-2; possible D gene TRBD1, 5 bases. V lost 0 bases to trimming and J lost 5 bases, with 7 bases between them. This CDR3 region has 13 residues. From germline, CDR1 is PRHDT and CDR2 FYEKMQ (reference sequence).

The chain is built from TRBV19 and TRBJ1-1, with D possibly matching TRBD1 (5 bases). This CDR3 region has 16 residues. V was trimmed by 5 bases and J by 4 bases, leaving 20 bases between them. Germline V CDR1 and CDR2: LNHDA, SQIVND (reference sequence). CDR3 loop: CASSESDTLKVTEAFF. CDR3 coding DNA: TGTGCCAGTAGTGAATCGGACACTCTAAAGGTCACTGAAGCTTTCTTT.

The rearrangement links TRBV6-1 to TRBJ1-1, with TRBD1 matching over 7 bases. The germline V gene encodes CDR1 MNHNS and CDR2 SASEGT. The CDR3 has 14 amino acids. V was clipped by 7 bases and J by 4 bases; unmatched bases: 9. This CDR3 reads CASTRQGRSTEAFF. The CDR3 region has the DNA TGTGCCAGCACGAGACAGGGTAGAAGCACTGAAGCTTTCTTT.

CDR3 in amino acids: CASSIDSNVLTF. In DNA form, the CDR3 reads TGTGCCAGCAGCATAGACAGTAACGTCCTGACTTTC. V is TRBV7-9 and J is TRBJ2-6; D possibly corresponds to TRBD1 (5 bases). This CDR3 has 12 residues. Trimming removed 5 bases at V and 10 bases at J, with 9 bases between. Germline V gives CDR1 SEHNR, CDR2 FQNEAQ (reference sequence).

The chain joins TRBV4-1 to TRBJ2-1, with 11 bases matching TRBD2. V shed 1 base, J shed 9 bases, and the junction held 11 bases outside the gene matches. CDR1 is MGHRA and CDR2 is YSYEKL in the germline V gene. The CDR3 is 17 amino acids. Here the CDR3 reads CASSQGLAGGPESEQFF. CDR3 DNA: TGCGCCAGCAGCCAAGGCTTAGCGGGAGGGCCCGAGAGTGAGCAGTTCTTC.

The gene calls are TRBV11-3 and TRBJ2-5; D is perhaps TRBD2 (6 bases). Trimming stripped 5 bases from V and 3 bases from J, with 16 bases between. This CDR3 has 15 residues. From germline, CDR1 is SGHNT and CDR2 YENEEA. The CDR3 DNA is TGTGCCAGCAGCCGTCAGCCGGGACTGAAAGAGACCCAGTACTTC. It is translated as CASSRQPGLKETQYF.

The genes are TRBV15 and TRBJ2-5, with 7 bases that match TRBD2. Germline V CDR1 and CDR2: LNHNV, YYDKDF (reference sequence). V lost 1 base, J lost 4 bases, and 9 bases stayed unmatched. The CDR3 sequence is 16 residues long. CDR3 in DNA: TGTGCCACCAGCAGAGGGGGGGAGGGTGAGCGAGAGACCCAGTACTTC. Translated, it gives CATSRGGEGERETQYF.

V is TRBV14 and J is TRBJ1-3; no clear D. The germline CDR1 and CDR2 sequences are SGHDN and FVKESK. CDR3 length: 14 residues. Trimming cost V 1 base and J 11 bases, with 15 bases left between them. CDR3 DNA sequence: TGTGCCAGCAGCCAAGTTCTCGCGGTTGGCCCCATATATTTT. Translating it yields CASSQVLAVGPIYF. The full variable domain, with the rest looked up from reference TRBV14 and TRBJ1-3, is EAGVTQFPSHSVIEKGQTVTLRCDPISGHDNLYWYRRVMGKEIKFLLHFVKESKQDESGMPNNRFLAERTGGTYSTLKVQPAELEDSGVYFCASSQVLAVGPIYFGEGSWLTVV.

The rearrangement joins TRBV11-3 to TRBJ2-2; the match to TRBD1 covers 9 bases. This CDR3 spans 15 amino acids. The germline V gene encodes CDR1 SGHNT and CDR2 YENEEA. V trimming: 5 bases; J trimming: 5 bases; junction bases outside the gene matches: 6. DNA for the CDR3: TGTGCCAGCAGCCCCGGGACAGGGAGAACCGGGGAGCTGTTTTTT. Translation gives CASSPGTGRTGELFF.

The gene calls are TRBV11-3 and TRBJ2-7, with a possible D match to TRBD1 (5 bases). CDR3 size: 12 residues. The V end was cut by 8 bases, the J end by 2 bases, with 10 bases between. Germline CDR1 is SGHNT and CDR2 is YENEEA. This CDR3 reads CASSQGTYEQYF. CDR3 coding DNA: TGTGCCAGCTCTCAGGGTACCTACGAGCAGTACTTC.

This clone was counted a few times. V and J are TRBV5-4 and TRBJ1-4; TRBD1 matches 9 bases. The germline V gene encodes CDR1 SGHNT and CDR2 YYREEE (reference sequence). The CDR3 totals 14 residues. The ends lost 5 bases at V and 7 bases at J; junction bases unmatched: 6. In DNA form, the CDR3 reads TGTGCCAGCAGGACCGGGACAGGGAGTGAAAAACTGTTTTTT. It codes for CASRTGTGSEKLFF.

V usage is TRBV14 and J usage is TRBJ1-1; 7 bases align to TRBD1. Looked up from germline, CDR1 is SGHDN and CDR2 is FVKESK. Losses at the gene ends were 0 bases for V and 0 bases for J; bases not matched to a gene: 10. CDR3 length equals 18 residues. The CDR3 reads CASSQDSRGPKVNTEAFF. The CDR3 bases are TGTGCCAGCAGCCAAGATTCGAGGGGGCCGAAGGTGAACACTGAAGCTTTCTTT.

The chain joins TRBV6-6 to TRBJ2-3, with 8 bases that match TRBD2. The CDR3 contains 14 residues. The germline V gene encodes CDR1 MNHNY and CDR2 SVGAGI (reference sequence). The V segment lost 7 bases and the J segment 4 bases; nucleotides outside the gene matches: 7. The DNA of the CDR3 is TGTGCCAGCACATCAGCGGGAGAAGCAGATACGCAGTATTTT. The encoded protein is CASTSAGEADTQYF.

This rearrangement joins TRBV28 to TRBJ2-1; a possible D gene is TRBD2 (6 bases). The CDR3 has 15 amino acids. The V gene lost 6 bases and the J gene lost 5 bases, with 17 bases spanning the gap. CDR1 and CDR2 from the germline V gene are MDHEN and SYDVKM. Here the CDR3 reads CASRTFGGGNNEQFF. DNA for the CDR3: TGTGCCAGCAGGACCTTCGGGGGAGGCAACAATGAGCAGTTCTTC.

The V and J genes are TRBV6-5 and TRBJ2-5; a weak D match, TRBD2 (6 bases). Germline V gene sequence: CDR1 MNHEY, CDR2 SVGAGI. The CDR3 covers 14 residues. Trimming left V 4 bases short and J 5 bases short, with 14 bases between. CDR3 protein: CASSWGRGSETQYF. The CDR3 nucleotides read TGTGCCAGCAGTTGGGGTCGGGGGAGCGAGACCCAGTACTTC.